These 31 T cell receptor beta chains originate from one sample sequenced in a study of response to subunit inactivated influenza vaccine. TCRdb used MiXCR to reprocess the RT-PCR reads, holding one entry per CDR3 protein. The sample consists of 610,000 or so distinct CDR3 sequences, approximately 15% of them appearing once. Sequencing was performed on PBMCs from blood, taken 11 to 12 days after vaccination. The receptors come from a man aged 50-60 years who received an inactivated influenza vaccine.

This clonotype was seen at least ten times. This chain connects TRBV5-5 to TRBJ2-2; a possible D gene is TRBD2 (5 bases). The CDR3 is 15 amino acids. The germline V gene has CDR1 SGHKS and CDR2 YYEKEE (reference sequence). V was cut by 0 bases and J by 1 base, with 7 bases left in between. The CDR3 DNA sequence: TGTGCCAGCAGCTTGGTTGAGGGGAACACCGGGGAGCTGTTTTTT. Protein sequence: CASSLVEGNTGELFF.

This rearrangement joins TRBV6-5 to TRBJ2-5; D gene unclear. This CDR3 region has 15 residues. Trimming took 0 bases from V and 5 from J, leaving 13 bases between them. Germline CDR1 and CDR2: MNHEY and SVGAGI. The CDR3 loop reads CASSYSVGSPETQYF. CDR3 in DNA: TGTGCCAGCAGTTACTCTGTGGGCAGCCCTGAGACCCAGTACTTC.

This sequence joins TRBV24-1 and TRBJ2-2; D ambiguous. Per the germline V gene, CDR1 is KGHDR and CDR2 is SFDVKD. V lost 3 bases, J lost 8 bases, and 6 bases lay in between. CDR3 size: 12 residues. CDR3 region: CATSDPLGELFF. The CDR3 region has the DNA TGTGCCACCAGTGATCCCTTAGGGGAGCTGTTTTTT.

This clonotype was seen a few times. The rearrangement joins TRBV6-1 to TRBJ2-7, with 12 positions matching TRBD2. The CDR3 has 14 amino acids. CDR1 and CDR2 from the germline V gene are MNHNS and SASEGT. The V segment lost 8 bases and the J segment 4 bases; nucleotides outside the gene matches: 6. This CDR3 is CASHGLAGFYEQYF. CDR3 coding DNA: TGTGCCAGCCACGGACTAGCGGGGTTTTACGAGCAGTACTTC.

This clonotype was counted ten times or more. CDR3 coding DNA: TGCGCCAGCAGCGTCGGGGGATACGAGCAGTACTTC. As protein: CASSVGGYEQYF. J is TRBJ2-7 and V is TRBV5-1; D may be TRBD2 (6 bases). This CDR3 is built from 12 residues. Trimming removed 4 bases from V and 4 bases from J, with 9 bases in between. CDR1 SGHRS and CDR2 YFSETQ come from the germline V gene.

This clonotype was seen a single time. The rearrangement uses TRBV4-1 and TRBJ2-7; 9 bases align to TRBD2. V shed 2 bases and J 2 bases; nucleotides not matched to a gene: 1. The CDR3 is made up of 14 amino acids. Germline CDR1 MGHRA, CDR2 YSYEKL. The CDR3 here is CASSQSGGTYEQYF. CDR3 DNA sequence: TGCGCCAGCAGCCAAAGCGGGGGGACCTACGAGCAGTACTTC.

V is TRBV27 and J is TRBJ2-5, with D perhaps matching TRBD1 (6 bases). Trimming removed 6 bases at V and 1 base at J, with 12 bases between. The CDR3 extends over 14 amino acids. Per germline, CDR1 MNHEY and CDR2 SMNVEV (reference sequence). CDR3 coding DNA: TGTGCCAGCAGCCCAACAGGGATCCAAGAGACCCAGTACTTC. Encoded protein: CASSPTGIQETQYF.

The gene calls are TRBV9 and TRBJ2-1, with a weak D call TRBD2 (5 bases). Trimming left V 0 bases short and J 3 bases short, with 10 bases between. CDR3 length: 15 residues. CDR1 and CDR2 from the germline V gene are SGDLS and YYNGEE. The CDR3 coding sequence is TGTGCCAGCAGCGTAGTAGCCACTAGCTACAATGAGCAGTTCTTC. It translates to CASSVVATSYNEQFF.

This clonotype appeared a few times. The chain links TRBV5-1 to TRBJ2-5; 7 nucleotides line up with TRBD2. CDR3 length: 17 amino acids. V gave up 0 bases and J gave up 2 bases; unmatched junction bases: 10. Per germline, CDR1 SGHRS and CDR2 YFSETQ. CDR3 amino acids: CASSLAPTAGVQETQYF. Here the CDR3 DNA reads TGCGCCAGCAGCTTGGCACCCACGGCGGGGGTACAAGAGACCCAGTACTTC.

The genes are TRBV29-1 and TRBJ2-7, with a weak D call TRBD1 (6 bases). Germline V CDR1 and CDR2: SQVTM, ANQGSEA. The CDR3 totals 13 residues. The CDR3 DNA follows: TGCAGTGGGGGTCAGGGGAGCTCCTACGAGCAGTACTTC. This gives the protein CSGGQGSSYEQYF.

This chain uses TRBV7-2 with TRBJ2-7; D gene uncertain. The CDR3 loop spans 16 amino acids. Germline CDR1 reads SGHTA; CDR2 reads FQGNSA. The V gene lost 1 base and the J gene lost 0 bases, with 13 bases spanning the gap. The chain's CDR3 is CASSLGGGGPSYEQYF. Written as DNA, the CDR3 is TGTGCCAGCAGCTTAGGGGGTGGCGGTCCCTCCTACGAGCAGTACTTC. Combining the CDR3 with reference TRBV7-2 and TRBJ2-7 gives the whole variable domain GAGVSQSPSNKVTEKGKDVELRCDPISGHTALYWYRQSLGQGLEFLIYFQGNSAPDKSGLPSDRFSAERTGGSVSTLTIQRTQQEDSAVYLCASSLGGGGPSYEQYFGPGTRLTVT.

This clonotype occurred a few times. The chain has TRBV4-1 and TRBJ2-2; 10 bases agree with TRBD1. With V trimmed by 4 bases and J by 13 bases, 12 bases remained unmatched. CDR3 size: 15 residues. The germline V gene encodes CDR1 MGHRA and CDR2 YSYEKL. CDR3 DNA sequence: TGCGCCAGCAGCCGCCTGGGACAGGGGACTGTACGGCTGTTTTTT. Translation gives CASSRLGQGTVRLFF.

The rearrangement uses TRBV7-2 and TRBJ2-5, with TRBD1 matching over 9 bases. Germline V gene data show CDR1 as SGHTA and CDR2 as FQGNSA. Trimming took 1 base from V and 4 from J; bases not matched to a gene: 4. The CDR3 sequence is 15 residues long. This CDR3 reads CASSLGDRAIETQYF. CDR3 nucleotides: TGTGCCAGCAGCTTAGGGGACAGGGCGATAGAGACCCAGTACTTC.

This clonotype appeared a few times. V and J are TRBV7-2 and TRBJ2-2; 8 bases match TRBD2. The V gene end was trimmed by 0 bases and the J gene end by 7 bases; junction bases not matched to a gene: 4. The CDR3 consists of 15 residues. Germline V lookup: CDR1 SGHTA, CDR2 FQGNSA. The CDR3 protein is CASSLALAGGGELFF. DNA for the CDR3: TGTGCCAGCAGCTTAGCGCTGGCGGGAGGCGGGGAGCTGTTTTTT.

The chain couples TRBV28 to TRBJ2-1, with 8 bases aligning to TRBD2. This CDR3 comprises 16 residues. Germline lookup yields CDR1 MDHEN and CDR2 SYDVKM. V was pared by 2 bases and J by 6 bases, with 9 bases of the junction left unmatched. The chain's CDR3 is CASSLNYGRASNEQFF. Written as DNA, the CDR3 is TGTGCCAGCAGTTTAAATTACGGGAGGGCCTCCAATGAGCAGTTCTTC.

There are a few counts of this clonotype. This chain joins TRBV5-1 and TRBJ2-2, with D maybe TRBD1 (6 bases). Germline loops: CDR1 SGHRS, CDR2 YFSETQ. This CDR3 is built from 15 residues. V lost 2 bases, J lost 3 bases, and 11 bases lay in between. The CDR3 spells CASSFRGMDTGELFF. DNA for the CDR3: TGCGCCAGCAGCTTCAGGGGAATGGACACCGGGGAGCTGTTTTTT.

Written as DNA, the CDR3 is TGTGCCAGCAGTGAAGCGTCCCCGCGATCACCCCTCCACTTT. It specifies CASSEASPRSPLHF. The chain is built from TRBV6-1 and TRBJ1-6, with unresolved D. Deletions cut 0 bases from V and 10 bases from J, with 10 bases between. Germline CDR1 and CDR2: MNHNS and SASEGT. This CDR3 comprises 14 residues.

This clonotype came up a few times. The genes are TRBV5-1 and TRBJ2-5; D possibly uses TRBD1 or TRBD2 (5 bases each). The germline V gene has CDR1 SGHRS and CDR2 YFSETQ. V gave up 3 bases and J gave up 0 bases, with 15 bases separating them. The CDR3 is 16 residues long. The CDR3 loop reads CASSWGSGGYQETQYF. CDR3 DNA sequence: TGCGCCAGCAGCTGGGGGAGTGGGGGTTACCAAGAGACCCAGTACTTC.

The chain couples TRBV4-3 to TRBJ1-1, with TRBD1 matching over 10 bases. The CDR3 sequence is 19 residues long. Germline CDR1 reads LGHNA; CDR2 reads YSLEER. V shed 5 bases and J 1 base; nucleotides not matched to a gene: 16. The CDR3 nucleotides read TGCGCCAGCAGCTTTCGATCCGGGACAGGGGAGCGCTGGAACACTGAAGCTTTCTTT. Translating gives CASSFRSGTGERWNTEAFF.

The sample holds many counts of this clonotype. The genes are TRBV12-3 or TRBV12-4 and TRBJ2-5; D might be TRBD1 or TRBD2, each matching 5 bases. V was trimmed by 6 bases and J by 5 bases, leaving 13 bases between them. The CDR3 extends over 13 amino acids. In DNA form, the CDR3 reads TGTGCCAGCAGCCTAACGGGACGTGAGACCCAGTACTTC. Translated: CASSLTGRETQYF.

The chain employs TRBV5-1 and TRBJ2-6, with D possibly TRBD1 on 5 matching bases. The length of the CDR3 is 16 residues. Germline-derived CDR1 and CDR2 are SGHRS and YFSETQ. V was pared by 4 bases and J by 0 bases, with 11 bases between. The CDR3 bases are TGCGCCAGCAGCGACAGCTCTAGCTCTGGGGCCAACGTCCTGACTTTC. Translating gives CASSDSSSSGANVLTF.

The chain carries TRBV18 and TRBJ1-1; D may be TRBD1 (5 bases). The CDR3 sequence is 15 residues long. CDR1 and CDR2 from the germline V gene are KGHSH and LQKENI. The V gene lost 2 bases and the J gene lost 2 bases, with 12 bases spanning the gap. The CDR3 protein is CASSPGTSRNTEAFF. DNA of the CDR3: TGTGCCAGCTCACCAGGGACGAGTCGAAACACTGAAGCTTTCTTT.

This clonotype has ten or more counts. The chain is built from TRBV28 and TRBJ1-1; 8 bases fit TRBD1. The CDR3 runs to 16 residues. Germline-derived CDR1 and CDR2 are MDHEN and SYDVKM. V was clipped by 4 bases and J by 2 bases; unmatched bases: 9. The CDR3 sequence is CASSYPWTGRNTEAFF. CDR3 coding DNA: TGTGCCAGCAGTTACCCCTGGACAGGGAGAAACACTGAAGCTTTCTTT.

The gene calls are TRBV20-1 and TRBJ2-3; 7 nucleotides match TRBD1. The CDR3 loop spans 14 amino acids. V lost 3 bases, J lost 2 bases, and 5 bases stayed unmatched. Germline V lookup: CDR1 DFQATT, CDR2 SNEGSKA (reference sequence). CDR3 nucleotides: TGCAGTGCTAGGACGACAGGGCACACAGATACGCAGTATTTT. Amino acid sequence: CSARTTGHTDTQYF.

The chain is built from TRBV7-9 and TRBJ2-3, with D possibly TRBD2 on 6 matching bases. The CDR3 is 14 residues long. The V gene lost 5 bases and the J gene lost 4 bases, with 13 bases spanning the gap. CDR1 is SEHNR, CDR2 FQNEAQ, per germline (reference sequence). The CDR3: CASSQQTRADTQYF. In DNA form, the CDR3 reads TGTGCCAGCAGCCAACAGACTAGGGCAGATACGCAGTATTTT.

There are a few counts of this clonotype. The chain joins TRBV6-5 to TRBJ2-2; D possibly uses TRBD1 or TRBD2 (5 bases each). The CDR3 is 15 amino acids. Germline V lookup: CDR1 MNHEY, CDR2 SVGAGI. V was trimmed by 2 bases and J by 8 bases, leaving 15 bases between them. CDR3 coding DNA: TGTGCCAGCAGTTACACCGGGACCCCTTTTGGGGAGCTGTTTTTT. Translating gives CASSYTGTPFGELFF.

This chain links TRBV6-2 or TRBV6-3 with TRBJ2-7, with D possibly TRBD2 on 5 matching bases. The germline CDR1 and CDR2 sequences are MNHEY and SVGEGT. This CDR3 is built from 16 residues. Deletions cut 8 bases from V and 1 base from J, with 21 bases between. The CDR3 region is CASLGILKRTSYEQYF. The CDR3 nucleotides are TGTGCCAGCCTCGGGATCCTTAAACGTACTTCCTACGAGCAGTACTTC.

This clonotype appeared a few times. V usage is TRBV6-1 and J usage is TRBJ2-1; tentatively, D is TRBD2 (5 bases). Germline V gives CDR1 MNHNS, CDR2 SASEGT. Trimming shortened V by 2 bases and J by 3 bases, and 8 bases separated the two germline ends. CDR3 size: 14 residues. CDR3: CASSELAGYNEQFF. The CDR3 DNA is TGTGCCAGCAGTGAATTGGCGGGCTACAATGAGCAGTTCTTC.

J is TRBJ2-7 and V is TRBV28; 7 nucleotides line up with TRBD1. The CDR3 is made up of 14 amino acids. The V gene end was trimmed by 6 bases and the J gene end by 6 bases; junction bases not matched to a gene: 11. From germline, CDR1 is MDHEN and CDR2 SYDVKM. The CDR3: CASSADRVVFEQYF. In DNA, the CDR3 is TGTGCCAGCAGCGCCGACAGGGTGGTTTTCGAGCAGTACTTC.

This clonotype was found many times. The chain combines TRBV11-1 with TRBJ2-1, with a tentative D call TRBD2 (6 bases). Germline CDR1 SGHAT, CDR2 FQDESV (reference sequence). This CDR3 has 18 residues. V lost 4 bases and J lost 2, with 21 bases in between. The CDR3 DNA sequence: TGTGCCAGCAGCTATAGAACAGGAGGGCTAGTGCCCTACAATGAGCAGTTCTTC. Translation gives CASSYRTGGLVPYNEQFF.

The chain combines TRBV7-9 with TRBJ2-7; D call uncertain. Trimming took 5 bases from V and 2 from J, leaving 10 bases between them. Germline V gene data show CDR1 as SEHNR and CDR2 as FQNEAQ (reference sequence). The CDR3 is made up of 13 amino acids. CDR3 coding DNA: TGTGCCAGCAGCATCGGTTCAGCCTACGAGCAGTACTTC. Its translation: CASSIGSAYEQYF.